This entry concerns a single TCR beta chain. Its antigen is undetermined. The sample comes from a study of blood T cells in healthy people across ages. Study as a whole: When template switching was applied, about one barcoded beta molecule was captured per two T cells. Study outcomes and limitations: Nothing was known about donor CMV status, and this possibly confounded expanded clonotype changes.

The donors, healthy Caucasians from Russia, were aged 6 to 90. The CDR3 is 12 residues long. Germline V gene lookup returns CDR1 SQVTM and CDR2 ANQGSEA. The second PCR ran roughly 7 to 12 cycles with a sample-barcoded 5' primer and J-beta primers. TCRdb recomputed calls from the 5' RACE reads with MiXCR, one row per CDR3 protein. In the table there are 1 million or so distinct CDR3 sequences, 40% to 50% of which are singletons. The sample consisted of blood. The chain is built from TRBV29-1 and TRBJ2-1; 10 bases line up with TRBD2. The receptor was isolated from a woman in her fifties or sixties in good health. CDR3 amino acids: CNSGTSANEQFF. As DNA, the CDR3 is TGCAACTCGGGGACTAGCGCCAATGAGCAGTTCTTC.